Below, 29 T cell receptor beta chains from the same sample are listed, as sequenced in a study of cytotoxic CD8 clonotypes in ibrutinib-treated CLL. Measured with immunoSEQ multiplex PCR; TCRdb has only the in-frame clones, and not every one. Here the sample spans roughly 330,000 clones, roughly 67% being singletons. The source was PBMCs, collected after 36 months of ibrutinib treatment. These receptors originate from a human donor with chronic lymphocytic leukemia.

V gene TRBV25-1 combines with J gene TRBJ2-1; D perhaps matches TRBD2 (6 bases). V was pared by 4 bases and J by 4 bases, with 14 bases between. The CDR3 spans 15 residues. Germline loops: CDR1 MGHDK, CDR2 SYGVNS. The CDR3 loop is CASSVRPEGYNEQFF. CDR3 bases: TGTGCCAGCAGTGTACGCCCGGAGGGTTACAATGAGCAGTTCTTC.

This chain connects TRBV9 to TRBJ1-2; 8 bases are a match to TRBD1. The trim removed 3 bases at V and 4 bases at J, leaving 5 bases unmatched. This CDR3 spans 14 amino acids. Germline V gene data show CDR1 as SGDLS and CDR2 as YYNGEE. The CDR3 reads CASSGQGSTYGYTF. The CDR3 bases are TGTGCCAGCAGCGGACAGGGGTCGACCTATGGCTACACCTTC.

The CDR3 nucleotides are TGTGCCAGCAGCTTTTCAGGCGGGGAGCTGTTTTTT. Its protein is CASSFSGGELFF. V is TRBV7-3 and J is TRBJ2-2; D ambiguous. The CDR3 has 12 amino acids. Germline V gene lookup returns CDR1 SGHTA and CDR2 FQGTGA. Trimming took off 3 bases at V and 7 bases at J, with 6 bases between the two ends.

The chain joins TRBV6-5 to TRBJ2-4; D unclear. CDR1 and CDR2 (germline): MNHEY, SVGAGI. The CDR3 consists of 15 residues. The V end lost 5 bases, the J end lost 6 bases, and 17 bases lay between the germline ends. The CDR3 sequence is CASSPPSGRRNIQYF. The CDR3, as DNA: TGTGCCAGCAGTCCCCCCTCGGGCCGTAGAAACATTCAGTACTTC.

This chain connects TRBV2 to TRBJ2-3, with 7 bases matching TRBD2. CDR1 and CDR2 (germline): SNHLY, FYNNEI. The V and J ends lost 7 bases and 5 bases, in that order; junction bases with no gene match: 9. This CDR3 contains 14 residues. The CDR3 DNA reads TGTGCCAGCAATCCTGGGGGGGGGAGAGATACGCAGTATTTT. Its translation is CASNPGGGRDTQYF.

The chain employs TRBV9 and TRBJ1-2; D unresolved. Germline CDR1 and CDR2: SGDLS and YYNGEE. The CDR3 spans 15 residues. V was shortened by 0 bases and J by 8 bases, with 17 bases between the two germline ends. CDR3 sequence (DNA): TGTGCCAGCAGCGTAGGGAAGCAGGCCGCCCGGGGCTACACCTTC. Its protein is CASSVGKQAARGYTF.

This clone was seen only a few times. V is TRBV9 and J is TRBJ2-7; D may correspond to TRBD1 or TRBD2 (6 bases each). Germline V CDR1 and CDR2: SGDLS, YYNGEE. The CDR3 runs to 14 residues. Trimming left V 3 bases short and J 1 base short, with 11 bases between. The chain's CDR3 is CASSGRGASYEQYF. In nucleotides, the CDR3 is TGTGCCAGCAGCGGGAGGGGGGCTTCCTACGAGCAGTACTTC.

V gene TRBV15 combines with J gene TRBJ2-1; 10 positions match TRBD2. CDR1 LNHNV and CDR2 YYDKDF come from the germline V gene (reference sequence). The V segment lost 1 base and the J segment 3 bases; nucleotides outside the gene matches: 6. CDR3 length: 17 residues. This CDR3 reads CATSRAATSGRYNEQFF. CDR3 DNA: TGTGCCACCAGCAGAGCGGCGACTAGCGGGCGCTACAATGAGCAGTTCTTC.

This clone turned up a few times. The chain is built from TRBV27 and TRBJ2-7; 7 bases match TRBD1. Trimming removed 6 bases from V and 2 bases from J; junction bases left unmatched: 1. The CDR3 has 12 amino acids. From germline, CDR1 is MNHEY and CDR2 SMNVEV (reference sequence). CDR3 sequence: CASRGQPYEQYF. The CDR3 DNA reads TGTGCCAGCAGGGGACAGCCCTACGAGCAGTACTTC.

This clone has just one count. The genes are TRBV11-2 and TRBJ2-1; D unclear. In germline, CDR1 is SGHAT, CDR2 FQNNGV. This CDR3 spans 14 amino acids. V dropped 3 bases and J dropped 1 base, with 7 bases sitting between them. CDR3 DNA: TGTGCCAGCAGCTTTCTGGGTTCCTACAATGAGCAGTTCTTC. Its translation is CASSFLGSYNEQFF.

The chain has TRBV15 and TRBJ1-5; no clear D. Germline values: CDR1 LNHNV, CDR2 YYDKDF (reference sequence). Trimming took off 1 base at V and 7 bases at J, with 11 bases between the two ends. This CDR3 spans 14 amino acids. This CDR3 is CATSRVGVGQPQHF. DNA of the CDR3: TGTGCCACCAGCAGAGTTGGGGTCGGGCAGCCCCAGCATTTT.

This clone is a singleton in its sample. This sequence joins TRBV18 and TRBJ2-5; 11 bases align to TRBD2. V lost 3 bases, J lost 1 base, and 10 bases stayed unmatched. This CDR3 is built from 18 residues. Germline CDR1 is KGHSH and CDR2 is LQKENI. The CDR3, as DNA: TGTGCCAGCTCACCTAGACTAGCGGGGAGGCCCACCCAAGAGACCCAGTACTTC. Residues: CASSPRLAGRPTQETQYF.

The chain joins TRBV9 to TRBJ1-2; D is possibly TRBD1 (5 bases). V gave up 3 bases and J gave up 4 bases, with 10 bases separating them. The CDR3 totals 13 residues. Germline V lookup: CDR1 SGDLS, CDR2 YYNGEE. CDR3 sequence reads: CASSAGRPYGYTF. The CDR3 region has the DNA TGTGCCAGCAGCGCGGGGCGGCCCTATGGCTACACCTTC.

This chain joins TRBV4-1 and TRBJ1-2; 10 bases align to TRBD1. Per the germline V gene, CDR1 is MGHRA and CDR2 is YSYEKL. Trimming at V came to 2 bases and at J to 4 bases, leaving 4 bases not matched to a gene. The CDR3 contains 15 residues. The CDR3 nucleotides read TGCGCCAGCAGCCAACGACAGGGGGCGGTCTATGGCTACACCTTC. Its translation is CASSQRQGAVYGYTF.

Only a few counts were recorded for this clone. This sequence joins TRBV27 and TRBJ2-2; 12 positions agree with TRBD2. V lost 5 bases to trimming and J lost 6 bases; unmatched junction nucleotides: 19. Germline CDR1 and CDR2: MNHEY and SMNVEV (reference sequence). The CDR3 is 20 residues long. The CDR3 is CASSPHAGLAGGLGAGELFF. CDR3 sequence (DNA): TGTGCCAGCAGTCCCCACGCGGGGCTAGCGGGGGGGCTGGGAGCCGGGGAGCTGTTTTTT.

This CDR3 is CASSLSGDVREAFF. The CDR3 DNA is TGTGCCAGCAGTTTATCAGGTGATGTAAGGGAAGCTTTCTTT. V usage is TRBV27 and J usage is TRBJ1-1, with D uncertain. V gave up 0 bases and J gave up 8 bases, with 13 bases separating them. The CDR3 spans 14 residues. Germline V CDR1 and CDR2: MNHEY, SMNVEV (reference sequence).

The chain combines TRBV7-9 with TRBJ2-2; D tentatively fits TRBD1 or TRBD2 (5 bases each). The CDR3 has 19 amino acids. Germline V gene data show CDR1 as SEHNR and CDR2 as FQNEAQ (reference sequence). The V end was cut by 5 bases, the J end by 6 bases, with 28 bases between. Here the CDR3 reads CASSPHRRVSFGASGELFF. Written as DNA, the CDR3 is TGTGCCAGCAGCCCGCACAGGAGAGTATCATTCGGGGCATCCGGGGAGCTGTTTTTT.

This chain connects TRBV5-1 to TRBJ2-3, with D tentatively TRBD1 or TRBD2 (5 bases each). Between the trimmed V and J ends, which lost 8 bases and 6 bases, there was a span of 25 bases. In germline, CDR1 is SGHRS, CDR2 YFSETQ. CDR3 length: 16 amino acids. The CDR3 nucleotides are TGCGCCAGTTCAAATTTACCGGGACCTTGGCGCGATACGCAGTATTTT. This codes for CASSNLPGPWRDTQYF.

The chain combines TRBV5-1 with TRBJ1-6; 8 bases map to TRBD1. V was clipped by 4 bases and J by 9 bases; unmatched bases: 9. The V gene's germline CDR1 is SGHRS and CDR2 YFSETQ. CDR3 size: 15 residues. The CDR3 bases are TGCGCCAGCAGCCTGGTCCCTGACAGGGGTTCACCCCTCCACTTT. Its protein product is CASSLVPDRGSPLHF.

The CDR3 sequence is CASRTSGYLETQYF. In nucleotides, the CDR3 is TGCGCCAGCCGGACTAGCGGGTACCTGGAGACCCAGTACTTC. The chain combines TRBV10-2 with TRBJ2-5; 11 bases agree with TRBD2. CDR3 length: 14 residues. Germline V gene sequence: CDR1 WSHSY, CDR2 SAAADI. Trimming cost V 8 bases and J 5 bases; bases outside gene matches: 7.

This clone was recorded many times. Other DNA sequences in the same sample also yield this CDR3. The DNA of the CDR3 is TGTGCCAGCAGCTTAGCCCGCCAAGAGACCCAGTACTTC. Amino acid sequence: CASSLARQETQYF. This sequence joins TRBV7-2 and TRBJ2-5, with D uncertain. CDR3 length: 13 amino acids. Per the germline V gene, CDR1 is SGHTA and CDR2 is FQGNSA. Trimming stripped 0 bases from V and 1 base from J, with 3 bases between.

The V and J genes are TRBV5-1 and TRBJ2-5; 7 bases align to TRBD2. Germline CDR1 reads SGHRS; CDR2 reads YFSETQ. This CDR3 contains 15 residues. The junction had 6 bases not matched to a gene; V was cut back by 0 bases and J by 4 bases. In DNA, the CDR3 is TGCGCCAGCAGCTTGGGGGCGGGAGCGGGAGAGACCCAGTACTTC. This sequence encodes CASSLGAGAGETQYF. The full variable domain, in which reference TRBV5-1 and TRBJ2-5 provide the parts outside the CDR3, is KAGVTQTPRYLIKTRGQQVTLSCSPISGHRSVSWYQQTPGQGLQFLFEYFSETQRNKGNFPGRFSGRQFSNSRSEMNVSTLELGDSALYLCASSLGAGAGETQYFGPGTRLLVL.

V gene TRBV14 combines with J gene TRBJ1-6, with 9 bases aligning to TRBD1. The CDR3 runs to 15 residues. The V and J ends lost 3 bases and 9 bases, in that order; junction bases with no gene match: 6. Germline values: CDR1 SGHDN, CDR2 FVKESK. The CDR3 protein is CASSQDRGLRSPLHF. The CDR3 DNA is TGTGCCAGCAGCCAGGACAGGGGATTGCGTTCACCCCTCCACTTT.

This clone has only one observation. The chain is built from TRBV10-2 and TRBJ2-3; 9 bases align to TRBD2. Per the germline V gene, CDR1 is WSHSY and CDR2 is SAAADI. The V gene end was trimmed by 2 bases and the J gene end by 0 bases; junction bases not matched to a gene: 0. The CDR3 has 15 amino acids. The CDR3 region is CASSEAGGSTDTQYF. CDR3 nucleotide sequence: TGCGCCAGCAGTGAGGCGGGGGGGAGCACAGATACGCAGTATTTT.

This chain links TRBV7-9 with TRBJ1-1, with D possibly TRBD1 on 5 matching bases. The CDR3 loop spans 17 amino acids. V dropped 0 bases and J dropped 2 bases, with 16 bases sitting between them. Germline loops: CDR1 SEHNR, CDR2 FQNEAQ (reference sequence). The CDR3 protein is CASSLALSTGPNTEAFF. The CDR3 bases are TGTGCCAGCAGCTTAGCACTATCGACGGGACCTAACACTGAAGCTTTCTTT.

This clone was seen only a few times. CDR3 loop: CASSFRGETQYF. The DNA of the CDR3 is TGTGCCAGCAGCTTTAGAGGGGAGACCCAGTACTTC. The rearrangement uses TRBV7-2 and TRBJ2-5; D perhaps matches TRBD2 (5 bases). Germline assignment: CDR1 SGHTA and CDR2 FQGNSA. V lost 3 bases to trimming and J lost 5 bases, with 7 bases between them. CDR3 length: 12 residues.

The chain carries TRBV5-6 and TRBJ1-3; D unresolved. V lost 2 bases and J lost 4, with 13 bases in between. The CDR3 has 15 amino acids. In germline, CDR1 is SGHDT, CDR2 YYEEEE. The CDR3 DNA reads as TGTGCCAGCAGCTTATCCGGGGTCGGGGGAAACACCATATATTTT. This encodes CASSLSGVGGNTIYF.

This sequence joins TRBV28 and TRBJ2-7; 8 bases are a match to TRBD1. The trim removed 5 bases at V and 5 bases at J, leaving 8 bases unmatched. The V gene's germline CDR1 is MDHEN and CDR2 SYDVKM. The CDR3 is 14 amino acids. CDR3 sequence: CASSHRTGSDEQYF. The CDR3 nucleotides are TGTGCCAGCAGTCATAGGACAGGGAGTGACGAGCAGTACTTC.

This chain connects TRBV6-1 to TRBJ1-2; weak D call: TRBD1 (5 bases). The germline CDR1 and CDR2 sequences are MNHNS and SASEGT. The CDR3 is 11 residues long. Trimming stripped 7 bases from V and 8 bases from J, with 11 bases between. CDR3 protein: CASTQGKGYTF. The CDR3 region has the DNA TGTGCCAGCACTCAGGGAAAAGGCTACACCTTC.